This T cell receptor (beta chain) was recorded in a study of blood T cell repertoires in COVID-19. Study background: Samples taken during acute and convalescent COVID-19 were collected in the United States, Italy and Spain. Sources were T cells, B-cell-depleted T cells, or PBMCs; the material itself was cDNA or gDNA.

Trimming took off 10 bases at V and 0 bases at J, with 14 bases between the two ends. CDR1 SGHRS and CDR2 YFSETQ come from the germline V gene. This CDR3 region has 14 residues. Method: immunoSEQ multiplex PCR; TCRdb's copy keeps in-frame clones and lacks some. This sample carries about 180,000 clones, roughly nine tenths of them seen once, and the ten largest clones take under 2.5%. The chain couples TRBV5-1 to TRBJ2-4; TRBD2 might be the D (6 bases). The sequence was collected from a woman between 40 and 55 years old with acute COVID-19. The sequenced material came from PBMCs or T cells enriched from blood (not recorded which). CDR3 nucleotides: TGCGCCGGTCGGGGGACCCTAGCCAAAAACATTCAGTACTTC. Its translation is CAGRGTLAKNIQYF.